Sequencing of this T cell receptor (beta chain) was carried out in a study of cytomegalovirus exposure and HLA in healthy donors. On the study more broadly: Ancestry clustering placed around four fifths of over 300 genotyped donors in the Caucasian-associated cluster.

About this clone: Antigen: not known.

Participants comprised healthy donors of bone marrow. Whereas donors were nominally healthy upon sampling, unrecorded immune exposures were probable. The CDR3 has 16 residues. The PCR made use of 60 Vbeta and 13 Jbeta primers. Repertoires were generated with immunoSEQ multiplex PCR, while TCRdb's copy carries only in-frame clones and drops some. The profile covers over 130,000 clones, with nearly 90% appearing a single time and roughly 0.53% taken by the ten largest. Study-wide findings and caveats: Being productive about 87% or about 30% of the time was typical of most TCR beta V segments in an earlier analysis.

The source material was PBMCs. The sequence was obtained from a woman in her 40s in good health and CMV-seronegative. The V call is TRBV12-2, the J call TRBJ2-7; the table's D call, TRBD2, has no DNA check behind it. TRBV12-2 is assigned pseudogene status. For the CDR3, the DNA is TGTGCAAGACAAGGGTGGTGCAAGGCAAGAGGTGGGGGGGAGTACTTC. Amino acid sequence: CARQGWCKARGGGEYF.